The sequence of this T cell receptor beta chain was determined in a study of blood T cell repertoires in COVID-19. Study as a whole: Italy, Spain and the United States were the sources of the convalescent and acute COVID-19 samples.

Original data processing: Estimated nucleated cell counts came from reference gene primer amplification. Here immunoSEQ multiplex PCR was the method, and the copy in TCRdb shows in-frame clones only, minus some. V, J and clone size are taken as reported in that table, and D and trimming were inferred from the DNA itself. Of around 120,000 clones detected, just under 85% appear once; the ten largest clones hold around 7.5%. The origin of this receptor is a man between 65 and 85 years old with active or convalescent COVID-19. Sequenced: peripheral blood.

The CDR3 nucleotides read TGTGCCAGTAGTATAGGACAGGGGGCGTCGGATACGCAGTATTTT. Residues: CASSIGQGASDTQYF. V is TRBV19 and J is TRBJ2-3; TRBD1 aligns across 10 bases. Germline trimming cut 1 base from V and 6 bases from J; bases unmatched to any gene: 4. The germline V gene has CDR1 LNHDA and CDR2 SQIVND (reference sequence). This CDR3 region has 15 residues.